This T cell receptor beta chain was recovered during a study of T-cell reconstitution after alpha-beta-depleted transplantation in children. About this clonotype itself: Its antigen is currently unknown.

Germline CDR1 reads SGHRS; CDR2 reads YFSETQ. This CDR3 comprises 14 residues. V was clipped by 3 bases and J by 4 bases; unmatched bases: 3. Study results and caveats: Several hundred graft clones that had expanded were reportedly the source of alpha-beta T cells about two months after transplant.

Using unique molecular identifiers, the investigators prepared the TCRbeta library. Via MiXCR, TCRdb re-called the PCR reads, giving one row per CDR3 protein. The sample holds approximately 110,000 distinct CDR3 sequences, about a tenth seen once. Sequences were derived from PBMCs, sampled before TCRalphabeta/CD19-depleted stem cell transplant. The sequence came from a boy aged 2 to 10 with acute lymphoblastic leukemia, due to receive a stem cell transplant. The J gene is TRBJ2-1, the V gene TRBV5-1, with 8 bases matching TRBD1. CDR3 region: CASSSGQVYNEQFF. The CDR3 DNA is TGCGCCAGCAGCTCGGGACAGGTGTACAATGAGCAGTTCTTC.